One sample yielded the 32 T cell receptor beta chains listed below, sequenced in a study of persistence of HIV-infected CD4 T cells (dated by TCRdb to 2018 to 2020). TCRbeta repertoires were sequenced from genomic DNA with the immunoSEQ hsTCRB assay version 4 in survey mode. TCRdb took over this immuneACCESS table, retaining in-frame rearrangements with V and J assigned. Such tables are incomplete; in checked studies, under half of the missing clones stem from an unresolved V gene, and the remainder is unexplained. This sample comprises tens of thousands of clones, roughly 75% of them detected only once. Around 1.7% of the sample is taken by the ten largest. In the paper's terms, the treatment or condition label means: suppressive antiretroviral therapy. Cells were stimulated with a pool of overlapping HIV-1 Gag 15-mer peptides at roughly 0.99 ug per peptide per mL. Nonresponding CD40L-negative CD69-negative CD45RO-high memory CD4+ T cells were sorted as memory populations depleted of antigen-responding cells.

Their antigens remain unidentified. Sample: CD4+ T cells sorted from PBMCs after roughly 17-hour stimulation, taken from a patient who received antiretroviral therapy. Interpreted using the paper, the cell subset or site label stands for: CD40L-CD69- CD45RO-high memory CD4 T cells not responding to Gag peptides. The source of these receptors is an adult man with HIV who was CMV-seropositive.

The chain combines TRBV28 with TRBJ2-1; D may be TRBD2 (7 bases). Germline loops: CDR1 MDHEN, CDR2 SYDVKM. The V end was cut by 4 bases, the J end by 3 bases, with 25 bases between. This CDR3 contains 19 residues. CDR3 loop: CASSSIRNWGGLNYNEQFF. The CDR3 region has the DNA TGTGCCAGCAGTTCCATCCGGAATTGGGGGGGCCTTAACTACAATGAGCAGTTCTTC.

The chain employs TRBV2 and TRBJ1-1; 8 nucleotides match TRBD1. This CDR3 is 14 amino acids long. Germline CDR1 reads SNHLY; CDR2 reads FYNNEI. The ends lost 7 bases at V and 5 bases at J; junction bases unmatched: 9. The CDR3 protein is CASNPDRGGTEAFF. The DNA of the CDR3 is TGTGCCAGCAACCCAGACAGGGGTGGAACTGAAGCTTTCTTT.

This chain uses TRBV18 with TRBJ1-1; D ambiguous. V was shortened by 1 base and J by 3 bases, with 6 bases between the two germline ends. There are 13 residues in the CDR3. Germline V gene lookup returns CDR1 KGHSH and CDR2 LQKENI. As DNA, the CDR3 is TGTGCCAGCTCACCACTGCAGGACACTGAAGCTTTCTTT. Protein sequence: CASSPLQDTEAFF.

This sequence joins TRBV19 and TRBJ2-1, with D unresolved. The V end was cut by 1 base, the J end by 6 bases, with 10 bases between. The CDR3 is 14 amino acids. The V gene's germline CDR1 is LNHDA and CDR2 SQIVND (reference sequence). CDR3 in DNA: TGTGCCAGTAGTATAGTAACACGCCGCAATGAGCAGTTCTTC. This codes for CASSIVTRRNEQFF.

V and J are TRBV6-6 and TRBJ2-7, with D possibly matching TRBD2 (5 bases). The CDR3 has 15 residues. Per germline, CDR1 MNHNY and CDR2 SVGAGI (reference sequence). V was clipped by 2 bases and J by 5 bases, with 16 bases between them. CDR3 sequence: CASSYEGSPRDEQYF. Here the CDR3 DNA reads TGTGCCAGCAGTTACGAAGGGAGCCCCAGAGACGAGCAGTACTTC.

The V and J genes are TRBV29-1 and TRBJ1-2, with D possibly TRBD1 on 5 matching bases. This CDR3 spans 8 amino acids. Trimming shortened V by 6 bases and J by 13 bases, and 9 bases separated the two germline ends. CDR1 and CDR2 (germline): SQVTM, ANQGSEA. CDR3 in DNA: TGCAGCGTCGACGGGGGCACCTTC. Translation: CSVDGGTF.

The CDR3 loop is CASSTGGGDYGYTF. CDR3 coding DNA: TGTGCCAGCAGCACAGGGGGCGGAGACTATGGCTACACCTTC. The chain joins TRBV6-5 to TRBJ1-2; TRBD1 aligns across 9 bases. From germline, CDR1 is MNHEY and CDR2 SVGAGI. This CDR3 region has 14 residues. Germline trimming cut 6 bases from V and 3 bases from J; bases unmatched to any gene: 5.

The CDR3 sequence is CASSIGQGASSGANVLTF. The DNA of the CDR3 is TGTGCCAGTAGTATAGGACAGGGGGCCTCCTCTGGGGCCAACGTCCTGACTTTC. J is TRBJ2-6 and V is TRBV19; 10 positions match TRBD1. Germline CDR1 and CDR2: LNHDA and SQIVND (reference sequence). This CDR3 contains 18 residues. V gave up 1 base and J gave up 0 bases; unmatched junction bases: 3.

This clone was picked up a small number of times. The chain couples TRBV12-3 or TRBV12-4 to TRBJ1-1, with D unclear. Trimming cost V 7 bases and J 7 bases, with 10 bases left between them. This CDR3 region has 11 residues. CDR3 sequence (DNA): TGTGCCAGCATTCCCGTGGGTGAAGCTTTCTTT. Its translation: CASIPVGEAFF.

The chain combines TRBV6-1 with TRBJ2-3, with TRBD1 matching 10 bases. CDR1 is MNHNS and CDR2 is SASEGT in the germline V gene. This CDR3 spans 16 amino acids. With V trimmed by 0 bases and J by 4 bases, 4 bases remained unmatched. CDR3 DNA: TGTGCCAGCAGTGAAGCTAGGACAGGGGGATCAGATACGCAGTATTTT. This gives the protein CASSEARTGGSDTQYF.

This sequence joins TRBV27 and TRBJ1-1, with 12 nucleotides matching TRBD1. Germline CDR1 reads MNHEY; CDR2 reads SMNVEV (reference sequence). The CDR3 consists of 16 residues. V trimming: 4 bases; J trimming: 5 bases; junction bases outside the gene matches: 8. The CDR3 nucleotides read TGTGCCAGCAGTTGGGGGACAGGGGGCTCAGGGACTGAAGCTTTCTTT. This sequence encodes CASSWGTGGSGTEAFF.

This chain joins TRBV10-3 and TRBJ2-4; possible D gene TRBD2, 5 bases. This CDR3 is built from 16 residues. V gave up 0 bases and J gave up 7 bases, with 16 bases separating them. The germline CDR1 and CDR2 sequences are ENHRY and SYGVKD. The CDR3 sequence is CAISESGGGLVNIQYF. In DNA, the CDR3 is TGTGCCATCAGTGAGTCGGGCGGCGGGCTAGTGAACATTCAGTACTTC.

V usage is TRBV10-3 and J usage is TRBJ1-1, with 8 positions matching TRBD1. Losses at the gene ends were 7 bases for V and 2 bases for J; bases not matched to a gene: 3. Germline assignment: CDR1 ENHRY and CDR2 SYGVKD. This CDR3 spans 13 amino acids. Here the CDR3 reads CAINGQGNTEAFF. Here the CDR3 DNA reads TGTGCCATCAATGGACAGGGCAACACTGAAGCTTTCTTT.

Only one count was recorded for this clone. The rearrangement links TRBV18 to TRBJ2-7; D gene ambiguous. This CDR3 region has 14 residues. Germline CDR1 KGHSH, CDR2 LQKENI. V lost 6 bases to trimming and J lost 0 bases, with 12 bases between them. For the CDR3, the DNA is TGTGCCAGCTCTCCCTCACAGAACTCCTACGAGCAGTACTTC. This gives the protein CASSPSQNSYEQYF.

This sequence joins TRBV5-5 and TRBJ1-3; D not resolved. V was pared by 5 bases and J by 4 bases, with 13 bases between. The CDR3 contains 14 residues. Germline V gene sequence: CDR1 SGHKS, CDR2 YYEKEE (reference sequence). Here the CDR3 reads CASRFDLGGNTIYF. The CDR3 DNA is TGTGCCAGCAGATTCGACCTGGGCGGAAACACCATATATTTT.

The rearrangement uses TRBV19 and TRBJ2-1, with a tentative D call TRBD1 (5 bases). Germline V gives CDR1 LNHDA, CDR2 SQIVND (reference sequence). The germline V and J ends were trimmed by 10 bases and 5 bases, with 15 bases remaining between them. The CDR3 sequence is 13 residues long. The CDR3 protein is CATLGQNHNEQFF. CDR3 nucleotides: TGTGCCACCCTAGGACAAAACCACAATGAGCAGTTCTTC.

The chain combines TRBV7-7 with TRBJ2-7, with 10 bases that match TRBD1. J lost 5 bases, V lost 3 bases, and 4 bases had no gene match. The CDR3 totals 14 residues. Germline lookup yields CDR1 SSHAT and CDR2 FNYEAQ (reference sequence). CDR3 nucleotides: TGTGCCAGCAGCTTGGGACAGGGGAGCCACGAGCAGTACTTC. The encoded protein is CASSLGQGSHEQYF.

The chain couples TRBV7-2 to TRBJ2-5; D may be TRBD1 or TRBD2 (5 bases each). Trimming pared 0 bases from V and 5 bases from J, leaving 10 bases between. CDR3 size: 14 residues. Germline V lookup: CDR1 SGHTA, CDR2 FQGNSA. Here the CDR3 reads CASSLAGRGETQYF. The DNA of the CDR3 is TGTGCCAGCAGCTTAGCGGGGCGAGGGGAGACCCAGTACTTC.

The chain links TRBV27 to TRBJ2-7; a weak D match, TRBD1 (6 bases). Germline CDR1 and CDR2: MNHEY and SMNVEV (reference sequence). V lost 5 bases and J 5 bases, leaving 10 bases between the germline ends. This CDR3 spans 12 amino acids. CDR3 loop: CASSPRTDEQYF. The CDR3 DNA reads TGTGCCAGCAGTCCGAGGACAGACGAGCAGTACTTC.

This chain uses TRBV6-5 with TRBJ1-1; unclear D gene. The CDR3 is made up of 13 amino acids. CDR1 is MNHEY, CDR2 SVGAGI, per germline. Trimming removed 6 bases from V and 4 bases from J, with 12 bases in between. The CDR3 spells CASSATRSTEAFF. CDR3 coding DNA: TGTGCCAGCAGCGCCACAAGATCCACTGAAGCTTTCTTT.

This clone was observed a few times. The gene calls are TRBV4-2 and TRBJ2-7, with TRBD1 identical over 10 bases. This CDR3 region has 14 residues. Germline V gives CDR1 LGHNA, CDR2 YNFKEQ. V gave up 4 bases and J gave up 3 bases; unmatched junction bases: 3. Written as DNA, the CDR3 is TGTGCCAGCAGCCGACAGGGGGCTGACTACGAGCAGTACTTC. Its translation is CASSRQGADYEQYF.

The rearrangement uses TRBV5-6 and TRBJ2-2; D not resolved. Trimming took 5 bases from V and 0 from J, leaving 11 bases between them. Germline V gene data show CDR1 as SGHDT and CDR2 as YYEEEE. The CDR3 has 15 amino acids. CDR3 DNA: TGTGCCAGCAGAGTGGAAGGTTCGAACACCGGGGAGCTGTTTTTT. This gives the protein CASRVEGSNTGELFF.

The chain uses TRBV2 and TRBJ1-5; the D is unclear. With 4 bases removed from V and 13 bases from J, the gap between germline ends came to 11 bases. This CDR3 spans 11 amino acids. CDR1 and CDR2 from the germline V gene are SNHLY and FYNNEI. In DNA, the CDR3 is TGTGCCAGCAGTGCTTACGACACACAGCATTTT. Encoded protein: CASSAYDTQHF.

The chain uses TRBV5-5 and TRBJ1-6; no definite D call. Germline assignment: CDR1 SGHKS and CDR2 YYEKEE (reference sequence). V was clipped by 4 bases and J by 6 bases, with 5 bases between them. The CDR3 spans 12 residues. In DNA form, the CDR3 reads TGTGCCAGCAGCGCGCCTAATTCACCCCTCCACTTT. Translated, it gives CASSAPNSPLHF.

CDR3 protein: CASSSNRDRTYEQYF. The CDR3 DNA reads as TGTGCCAGCAGTTCTAACCGGGACAGGACCTACGAGCAGTACTTC. The chain employs TRBV6-5 and TRBJ2-7, with TRBD1 matching 8 bases. The CDR3 has 15 amino acids. J lost 2 bases, V lost 4 bases, and 7 bases had no gene match. CDR1 and CDR2 from the germline V gene are MNHEY and SVGAGI.

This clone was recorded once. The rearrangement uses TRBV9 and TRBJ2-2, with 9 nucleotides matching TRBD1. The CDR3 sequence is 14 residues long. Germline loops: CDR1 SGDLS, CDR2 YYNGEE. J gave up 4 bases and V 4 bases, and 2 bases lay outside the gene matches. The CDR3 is CASSPQGATGELFF. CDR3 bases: TGTGCCAGCAGCCCACAGGGGGCCACCGGGGAGCTGTTTTTT. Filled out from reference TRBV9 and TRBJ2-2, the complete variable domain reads DSGVTQTPKHLITATGQRVTLRCSPRSGDLSVYWYQQSLDQGLQFLIQYYNGEERAKGNILERFSAQQFPDLHSELNLSSLELGDSALYFCASSPQGATGELFFGEGSRLTVL.

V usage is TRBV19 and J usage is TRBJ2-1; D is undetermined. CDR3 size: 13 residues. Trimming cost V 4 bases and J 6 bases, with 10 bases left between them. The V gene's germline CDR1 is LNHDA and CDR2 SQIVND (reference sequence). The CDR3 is CASSKATRNEQFF. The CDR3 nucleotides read TGTGCCAGTAGTAAAGCCACTCGCAATGAGCAGTTCTTC.

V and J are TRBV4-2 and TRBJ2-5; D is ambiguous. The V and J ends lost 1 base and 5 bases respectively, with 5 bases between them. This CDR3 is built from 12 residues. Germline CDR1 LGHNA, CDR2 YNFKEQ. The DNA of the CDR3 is TGTGCCAGCAGCCAAGGTGGGGAGACCCAGTACTTC. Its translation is CASSQGGETQYF.

Here the CDR3 reads CASSESQANTGELFF. The CDR3 DNA reads TGTGCCAGCAGTGAAAGTCAAGCTAACACCGGGGAGCTGTTTTTT. This chain links TRBV2 with TRBJ2-2, with D uncertain. The CDR3 loop spans 15 amino acids. CDR1 is SNHLY and CDR2 is FYNNEI in the germline V gene. V was cut by 2 bases and J by 2 bases, with 9 bases left in between.

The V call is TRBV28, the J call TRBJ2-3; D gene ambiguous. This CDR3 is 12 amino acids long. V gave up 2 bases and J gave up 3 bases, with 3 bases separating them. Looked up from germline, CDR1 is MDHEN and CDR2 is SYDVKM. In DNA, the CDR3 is TGTGCCAGCAGTTTAAGGACAGATACGCAGTATTTT. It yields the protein CASSLRTDTQYF.

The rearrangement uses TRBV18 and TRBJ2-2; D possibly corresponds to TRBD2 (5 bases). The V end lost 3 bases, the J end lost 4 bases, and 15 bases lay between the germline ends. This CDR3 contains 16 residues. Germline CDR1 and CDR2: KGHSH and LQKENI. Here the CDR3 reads CASSPEVGAVTGELFF. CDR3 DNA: TGTGCCAGCTCACCTGAGGTTGGAGCGGTCACCGGGGAGCTGTTTTTT.

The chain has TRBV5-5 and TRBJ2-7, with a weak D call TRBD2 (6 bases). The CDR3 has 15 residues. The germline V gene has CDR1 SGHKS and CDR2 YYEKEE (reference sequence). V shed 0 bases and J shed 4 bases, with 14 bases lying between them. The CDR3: CASSLASVYRYEQYF. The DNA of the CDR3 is TGTGCCAGCAGCTTGGCTAGCGTCTATAGATACGAGCAGTACTTC.